The present TCR beta chain was sequenced within a study of cytomegalovirus exposure and HLA in healthy donors. The overall study: Within an early data release were about 85 million unique TCRs drawn from HLA-typed donors.

Use of 60 Vbeta and 13 Jbeta primers characterized the PCR. Only in-frame clones appear in the TCRdb table, and some are missing; sequencing was by immunoSEQ multiplex PCR. The data show fewer than 120,000 clones, roughly 80% seen once. The sample holds a few counts of this clone. Its antigen is unknown. General observations from the study: The records held CMV serostatus as the only immune exposure information. Cytomegalovirus-associated status was assigned to about 180 TCR beta chains.

This receptor was obtained from a woman aged 25 to 39 in good health and CMV-seronegative. The specimen sequenced was PBMCs.

This CDR3 reads CASSQEPGGNEKLFF. Written as DNA, the CDR3 is TGCGCCAGCAGCCAAGAGCCAGGGGGAAATGAAAAACTGTTTTTT. The chain combines TRBV4-3 with TRBJ1-4; 7 bases are a match to TRBD1. CDR1 is LGHNA and CDR2 is YSLEER in the germline V gene. The CDR3 is made up of 15 amino acids. V dropped 0 bases and J dropped 5; count of bases not matched to a gene: 3.